The next 26 T cell receptor beta chains were all read from a single sample in a study of T cell repertoires in cytomegalovirus infection. MiXCR, applied by TCRdb to the reads, yields one record per CDR3 protein. The sample yields roughly 730,000 distinct CDR3 sequences, around 32% seen once. Their target antigens are unknown. This specimen consisted of cultured PBMCs, obtained from culture after CMV antigen stimulation. These TCRs come from a human donor in good health (CMV status not recorded). Some clones in this sample may be carry-over from other donors' samples.

The chain recombines TRBV27 with TRBJ2-2; D gene ambiguous. The CDR3 extends over 16 amino acids. The germline V and J ends were trimmed by 2 bases and 0 bases, with 10 bases remaining between them. Germline values: CDR1 MNHEY, CDR2 SMNVEV (reference sequence). CDR3 nucleotides: TGTGCCAGCAGTTTAGTTACGATAGCGAACACCGGGGAGCTGTTTTTT. Residues: CASSLVTIANTGELFF.

This clonotype was observed once. A much larger clonotype is one base distant, so this may be a read error. This chain uses TRBV7-2 with TRBJ2-2; weak D call: TRBD2 (7 bases). The ends were cut back, 3 bases at V and 6 bases at J, with 20 bases in the middle. There are 17 residues in the CDR3. The germline gives CDR1 SGHTA, CDR2 FQGNSA. The CDR3 sequence is CASSLGGGVPHPGELFF. Written as DNA, the CDR3 is TGTGCCAGCAGCTTGGGAGGGGGAGTCCCCCACCCCGGGGAGCTGTTTTTT.

The chain joins TRBV2 to TRBJ2-3; 9 nucleotides match TRBD2. V lost 6 bases to trimming and J lost 4 bases; unmatched junction nucleotides: 8. Germline V gene data show CDR1 as SNHLY and CDR2 as FYNNEI. The CDR3 spans 15 residues. This chain's CDR3 is CASSGSGSPADTQYF. CDR3 in DNA: TGTGCCAGCAGCGGTAGCGGGAGCCCTGCAGATACGCAGTATTTT. The variable domain in full, completed from reference TRBV2 and TRBJ2-3, reads EPEVTQTPSHQVTQMGQEVILRCVPISNHLYFYWYRQILGQKVEFLVSFYNNEISEKSEIFDDQFSVERPDGSNFTLKIRSTKLEDSAMYFCASSGSGSPADTQYFGPGTRLTVL.

The chain has TRBV4-1 and TRBJ2-2, with TRBD1 matching over 8 bases. The junction had 7 bases not matched to a gene; V was cut back by 2 bases and J by 5 bases. The CDR3 covers 16 residues. Germline assignment: CDR1 MGHRA and CDR2 YSYEKL. CDR3 loop: CASSQFNRGATGELFF. The CDR3 coding sequence is TGCGCCAGCAGCCAATTTAACAGGGGGGCTACCGGGGAGCTGTTTTTT.

V is TRBV6-1 and J is TRBJ1-1, with unresolved D. There are 14 residues in the CDR3. Trimming took off 4 bases at V and 4 bases at J, with 13 bases between the two ends. Germline CDR1 MNHNS, CDR2 SASEGT. In nucleotides, the CDR3 is TGTGCCAGCAGTGTGGCAAATCTGGGCACTGAAGCTTTCTTT. This encodes CASSVANLGTEAFF.

The rearrangement links TRBV7-9 to TRBJ2-7; the D gene is possibly TRBD2 (5 bases). CDR3 length: 16 residues. Trimming stripped 5 bases from V and 0 bases from J, with 17 bases between. CDR1 and CDR2 (germline): SEHNR, FQNEAQ (reference sequence). The CDR3, as DNA: TGTGCCAGCAGCCCGGCGGGCAGCTTCTCCTCCTACGAGCAGTACTTC. This encodes CASSPAGSFSSYEQYF. Supplemented by reference TRBV7-9 and TRBJ2-7, the full variable domain reads DTGVSQNPRHKITKRGQNVTFRCDPISEHNRLYWYRQTLGQGPEFLTYFQNEAQLEKSRLLSDRFSAERPKGSFSTLEIQRTEQGDSAMYLCASSPAGSFSSYEQYFGPGTRLTVT.

The gene calls are TRBV7-6 and TRBJ1-3; D is ambiguous. V dropped 1 base and J dropped 0 bases, with 10 bases sitting between them. The CDR3 totals 16 residues. The V gene's germline CDR1 is SGHVS and CDR2 FNYEAQ. CDR3 in amino acids: CASSLGTSASGNTIYF. The DNA of the CDR3 is TGTGCCAGCAGCTTAGGGACCAGTGCCTCTGGAAACACCATATATTTT.

V gene TRBV29-1 combines with J gene TRBJ2-4; D call uncertain. The length of the CDR3 is 12 residues. V was pared by 4 bases and J by 6 bases, with 10 bases between. Germline V lookup: CDR1 SQVTM, CDR2 ANQGSEA. The CDR3 DNA reads as TGCAGCGTTGGTTCAGGCTCAAACATTCAGTACTTC. Amino acid sequence: CSVGSGSNIQYF.

This clonotype was seen ten or more times. The CDR3 spells CASSSGRSQPQHF. Here the CDR3 DNA reads TGTGCCAGCAGCTCTGGGCGGTCTCAGCCCCAGCATTTT. This chain links TRBV7-2 with TRBJ1-5; no firm D call. Germline loops: CDR1 SGHTA, CDR2 FQGNSA. V lost 4 bases and J lost 6, with 10 bases in between. The CDR3 spans 13 residues. The full variable domain, completed using reference TRBV7-2 and TRBJ1-5, is GAGVSQSPSNKVTEKGKDVELRCDPISGHTALYWYRQSLGQGLEFLIYFQGNSAPDKSGLPSDRFSAERTGGSVSTLTIQRTQQEDSAVYLCASSSGRSQPQHFGDGTRLSIL.

The CDR3 coding sequence is TGCGCCAGCAGAACCTCCGGGGGAAGCACAGATACGCAGTATTTT. It is translated as CASRTSGGSTDTQYF. The V gene is TRBV5-1, the J gene TRBJ2-3; D perhaps matches TRBD2 (6 bases). Trimming stripped 5 bases from V and 0 bases from J, with 13 bases between. The CDR3 totals 15 residues. Germline V CDR1 and CDR2: SGHRS, YFSETQ.

The rearrangement links TRBV18 to TRBJ1-4; D is unresolved. The CDR3 covers 15 residues. CDR1 is KGHSH, CDR2 LQKENI, per germline. Trimming pared 3 bases from V and 1 base from J, leaving 9 bases between. The CDR3 sequence is CASSPGGQTNEKLFF. CDR3 bases: TGTGCCAGCTCACCCGGAGGCCAAACTAATGAAAAACTGTTTTTT.

The chain carries TRBV7-6 and TRBJ2-7, with 13 bases that match TRBD2. In germline, CDR1 is SGHVS, CDR2 FNYEAQ. V lost 5 bases and J lost 5; bases outside the gene matches: 12. CDR3 length: 17 residues. CDR3 region: CASSPPSGTSGEDEQYF. In nucleotides, the CDR3 is TGTGCCAGCAGCCCCCCATCCGGGACTAGCGGGGAGGACGAGCAGTACTTC.

This clonotype was seen more than once but under ten times. The J gene is TRBJ1-4, the V gene TRBV12-3 or TRBV12-4, with D hard to call. Trimming stripped 8 bases from V and 8 bases from J, with 15 bases between. The CDR3 has 13 amino acids. CDR3 nucleotides: TGTGCCAGCTCACGGCTCCGGGGAGAAAAACTGTTTTTT. Translation: CASSRLRGEKLFF.

V and J are TRBV7-8 and TRBJ2-1; TRBD1 matches 11 bases. Trimming took 5 bases from V and 8 from J; bases not matched to a gene: 11. Germline CDR1 and CDR2: SGHVS and FQNEAQ. The CDR3 has 16 residues. For the CDR3, the DNA is TGTGCCAGCAGCGACCCCGGACAGGGGGCAGGGGATGAGCAGTTCTTC. Protein sequence: CASSDPGQGAGDEQFF. The full variable domain, with the rest looked up from reference TRBV7-8 and TRBJ2-1, is GAGVSQSPRYKVAKRGQDVALRCDPISGHVSLFWYQQALGQGPEFLTYFQNEAQLDKSGLPSDRFFAERPEGSVSTLKIQRTQQEDSAVYLCASSDPGQGAGDEQFFGPGTRLTVL.

This clonotype was counted a single time. This chain joins TRBV6-1 and TRBJ2-3, with TRBD2 identical over 9 bases. V trimming: 2 bases; J trimming: 2 bases; junction bases outside the gene matches: 2. Germline assignment: CDR1 MNHNS and CDR2 SASEGT. The CDR3 spans 15 residues. CDR3 DNA sequence: TGTGCCAGCAGTGAATTAGCGGGGGTCACAGATACGCAGTATTTT. Amino acid sequence: CASSELAGVTDTQYF.

The rearrangement uses TRBV4-3 and TRBJ1-2; D call uncertain. The V end lost 3 bases, the J end lost 8 bases, and 16 bases lay between the germline ends. CDR1 LGHNA and CDR2 YSLEER come from the germline V gene. CDR3 length equals 14 residues. This CDR3 is CASSHAQTDGGYTF. In DNA, the CDR3 is TGCGCCAGCAGCCATGCACAGACGGACGGGGGCTACACCTTC.

This clonotype was counted a few times. The chain has TRBV2 and TRBJ2-7; D is perhaps TRBD1 or TRBD2 (6 bases each). The germline gives CDR1 SNHLY, CDR2 FYNNEI. The CDR3 is 14 residues long. V lost 6 bases, J lost 5 bases, and 17 bases lay in between. The CDR3 DNA is TGTGCCAGCAGCTCCGGGTGGGGGGCGAACGAGCAGTACTTC. Amino acid sequence: CASSSGWGANEQYF.

The V call is TRBV18, the J call TRBJ2-6; D is ambiguous. Germline CDR1 and CDR2: KGHSH and LQKENI. CDR3 size: 15 residues. The V end was cut by 2 bases, the J end by 4 bases, with 9 bases between. In DNA, the CDR3 is TGTGCCAGCTCACCAACCCCCCCCGGGGCCAACGTCCTGACTTTC. It encodes CASSPTPPGANVLTF.

This chain joins TRBV23-1 and TRBJ1-6; D is ambiguous. TRBV23-1 is an ORF, with its function uncertain. Trimming shortened V by 7 bases and J by 7 bases, and 14 bases separated the two germline ends. There are 14 residues in the CDR3. The CDR3 DNA is TGCGCCAGCACCCGAGGCAAAGAAAATTCACCCCTCCACTTT. Translating it yields CASTRGKENSPLHF.

The rearrangement joins TRBV7-9 to TRBJ2-3, with 7 bases identical to TRBD2. The CDR3 spans 16 residues. V shed 3 bases, J shed 0 bases, and the junction held 6 bases outside the gene matches. CDR1 is SEHNR, CDR2 FQNEAQ, per germline (reference sequence). The DNA of the CDR3 is TGTGCCAGCAGCTTTTCTCCAGCGGGAAGCACAGATACGCAGTATTTT. As protein: CASSFSPAGSTDTQYF.

This clonotype has at least ten counts. The chain links TRBV7-8 to TRBJ1-5; the D gene is possibly TRBD1 (5 bases). From germline, CDR1 is SGHVS and CDR2 FQNEAQ. CDR3 length equals 16 residues. Deletions cut 0 bases from V and 4 bases from J, with 13 bases between. CDR3: CASSLAPGGRNQPQHF. The CDR3 bases are TGTGCCAGCAGCTTAGCTCCCGGGGGTAGGAATCAGCCCCAGCATTTT.

This clonotype has just a few counts. The chain has TRBV7-2 and TRBJ2-3, with 9 positions matching TRBD2. This CDR3 comprises 15 residues. Germline CDR1 SGHTA, CDR2 FQGNSA. V lost 1 base, J lost 5 bases, and 4 bases stayed unmatched. CDR3 amino acids: CASSLGGRGVDTQYF. The CDR3, as DNA: TGTGCCAGCAGCTTAGGCGGGAGGGGGGTAGATACGCAGTATTTT.

This clonotype is a singleton in its sample. The chain carries TRBV15 and TRBJ1-5; possible D gene TRBD1, 6 bases. Germline CDR1 is LNHNV and CDR2 is YYDKDF (reference sequence). The CDR3 spans 20 residues. V was clipped by 0 bases and J by 0 bases, with 21 bases between them. The CDR3: CATSRDHQGSNFYSNQPQHF. The CDR3 nucleotides are TGTGCCACCAGCAGAGATCATCAGGGGTCAAACTTTTATAGCAATCAGCCCCAGCATTTT.

The gene calls are TRBV20-1 and TRBJ1-5; TRBD1 agrees at 7 bases. V was pared by 6 bases and J by 7 bases, with 6 bases of the junction left unmatched. Germline-derived CDR1 and CDR2 are DFQATT and SNEGSKA (reference sequence). CDR3 length: 12 amino acids. The CDR3 protein is CSAMGRGQPQHF. The CDR3 DNA is TGCAGTGCGATGGGCAGGGGGCAGCCCCAGCATTTT.

The chain is built from TRBV7-8 and TRBJ1-6, with 9 bases matching TRBD1. The CDR3 has 19 amino acids. The trim removed 5 bases at V and 5 bases at J, leaving 16 bases unmatched. Germline V lookup: CDR1 SGHVS, CDR2 FQNEAQ. The CDR3 DNA reads as TGTGCCAGCAGCGTACTTAGAGGGGGTGGACAGGGGAATAATTCACCCCTCCACTTT. Translated: CASSVLRGGGQGNNSPLHF.

The gene calls are TRBV20-1 and TRBJ1-1; a weak D match, TRBD1 (6 bases). Germline loops: CDR1 DFQATT, CDR2 SNEGSKA (reference sequence). With 6 bases removed from V and 6 bases from J, the gap between germline ends came to 20 bases. This CDR3 comprises 14 residues. CDR3 amino acids: CSAGGQRGHAEAFF. CDR3 DNA sequence: TGCAGTGCAGGTGGCCAACGGGGGCACGCTGAAGCTTTCTTT.